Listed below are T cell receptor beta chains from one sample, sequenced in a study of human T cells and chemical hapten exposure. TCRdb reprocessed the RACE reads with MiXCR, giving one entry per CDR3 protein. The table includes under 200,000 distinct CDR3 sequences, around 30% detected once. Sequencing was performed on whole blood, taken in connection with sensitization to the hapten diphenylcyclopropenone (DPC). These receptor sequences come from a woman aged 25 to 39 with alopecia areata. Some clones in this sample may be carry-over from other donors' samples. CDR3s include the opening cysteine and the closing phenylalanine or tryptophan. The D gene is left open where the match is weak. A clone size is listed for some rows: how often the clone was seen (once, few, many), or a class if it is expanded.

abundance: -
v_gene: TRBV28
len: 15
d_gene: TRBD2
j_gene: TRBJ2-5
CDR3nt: TGTGCCAGCAGTCGGACTAGCGGGGGGATCGAGACCCAGTACTTC
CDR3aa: CASSRTSGGIETQYF

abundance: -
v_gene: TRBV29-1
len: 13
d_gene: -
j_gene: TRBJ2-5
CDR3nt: TGCAGCGTTTCGAGAGCCTCCCAAGAGACCCAGTACTTC
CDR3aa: CSVSRASQETQYF

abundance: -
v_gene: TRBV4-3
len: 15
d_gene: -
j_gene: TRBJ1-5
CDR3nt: TGCGCCAGCAGCCAAGACAGGGGAAACAATCAGCCCCAGCATTTT
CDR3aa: CASSQDRGNNQPQHF

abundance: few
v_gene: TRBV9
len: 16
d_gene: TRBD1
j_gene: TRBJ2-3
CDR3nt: TGTGCCAGCAGCGTATCCGGGACAGTCTTCACAGATACGCAGTATTTT
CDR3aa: CASSVSGTVFTDTQYF

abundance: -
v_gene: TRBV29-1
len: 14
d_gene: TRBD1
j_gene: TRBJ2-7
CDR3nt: TGCAGCGTTGTGCGCGGGACAGGGAGGCACGAGCAGTACTTC
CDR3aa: CSVVRGTGRHEQYF

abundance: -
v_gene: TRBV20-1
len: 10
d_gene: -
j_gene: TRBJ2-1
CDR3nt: TGCAGTGCACTAGTCTATGAGCAGTTCTTC
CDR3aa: CSALVYEQFF

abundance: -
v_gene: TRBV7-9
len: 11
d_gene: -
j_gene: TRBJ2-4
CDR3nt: TGTGCCAGCAGCCCTACCACTGTTCAGTACTTC
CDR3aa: CASSPTTVQYF

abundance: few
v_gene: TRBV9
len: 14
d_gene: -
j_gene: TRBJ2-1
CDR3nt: TGTGCCAGCAGCCAGATACCAGGGAACAATGAGCAGTTCTTC
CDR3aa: CASSQIPGNNEQFF

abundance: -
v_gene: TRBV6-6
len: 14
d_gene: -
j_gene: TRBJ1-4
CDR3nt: TGTGCCAGCAGCTCCCGACCGGGTAATGAAAAACTGTTTTTT
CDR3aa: CASSSRPGNEKLFF

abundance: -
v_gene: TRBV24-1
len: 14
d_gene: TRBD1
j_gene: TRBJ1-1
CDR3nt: TGTGCCACCAAGGGACAGGGGGCAAACACTGAAGCTTTCTTT
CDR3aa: CATKGQGANTEAFF

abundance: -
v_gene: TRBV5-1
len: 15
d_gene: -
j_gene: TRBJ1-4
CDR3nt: TGCGCCAGCAATGCCGGGACCACAACTAATGGAAAACTGTTTTTT
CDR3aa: CASNAGTTTNGKLFF

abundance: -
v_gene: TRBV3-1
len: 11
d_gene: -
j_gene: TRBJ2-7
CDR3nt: TGTGCCAGCAGCCAAGGGGGCGAGCAGTACTTC
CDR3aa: CASSQGGEQYF

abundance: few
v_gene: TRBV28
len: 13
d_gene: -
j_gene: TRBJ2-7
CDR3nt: TGTGCCAGCAGTCCCGCTCCGGGGGACGAGCAGTACTTC
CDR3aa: CASSPAPGDEQYF

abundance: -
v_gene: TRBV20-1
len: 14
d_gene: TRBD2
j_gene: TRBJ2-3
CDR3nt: TGCAGTGCTAGAGGGTCTAGCGGGACAGATACGCAGTATTTT
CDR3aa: CSARGSSGTDTQYF

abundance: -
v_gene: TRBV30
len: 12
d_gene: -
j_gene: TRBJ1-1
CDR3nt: TGTGCCTGGAGGACAGGGAACACTGAAGCTTTCTTT
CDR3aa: CAWRTGNTEAFF

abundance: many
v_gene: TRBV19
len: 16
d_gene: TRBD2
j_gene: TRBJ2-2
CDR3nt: TGTGCCAGTAGTATCCCCGCCCGGGGGGACACCGGGGAGCTGTTTTTT
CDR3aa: CASSIPARGDTGELFF